This TCR beta chain was documented in a study of blood T cell repertoires in COVID-19. Libraries were prepared by immunoSEQ multiplex PCR; TCRdb keeps only in-frame clonotypes and omits some of them. The sample includes fewer than 150,000 clones, around nine tenths of them seen just once. Germline CDR1 reads LGHDT; CDR2 reads YNNKEL (reference sequence). V gave up 0 bases and J gave up 0 bases, with 18 bases separating them. The CDR3 spans 18 residues. The V gene is TRBV3-1 (or the pseudogene TRBV3-2), the J gene TRBJ2-7; D gene ambiguous. The clonotype originates from a man in his fifties or sixties with active or convalescent COVID-19. Material for sequencing was peripheral blood. The CDR3 DNA reads as TGTGCCAGCAGCCAAGATTTTTTCGGTCCACCGAGCTCCTACGAGCAGTACTTC. This encodes CASSQDFFGPPSSYEQYF.